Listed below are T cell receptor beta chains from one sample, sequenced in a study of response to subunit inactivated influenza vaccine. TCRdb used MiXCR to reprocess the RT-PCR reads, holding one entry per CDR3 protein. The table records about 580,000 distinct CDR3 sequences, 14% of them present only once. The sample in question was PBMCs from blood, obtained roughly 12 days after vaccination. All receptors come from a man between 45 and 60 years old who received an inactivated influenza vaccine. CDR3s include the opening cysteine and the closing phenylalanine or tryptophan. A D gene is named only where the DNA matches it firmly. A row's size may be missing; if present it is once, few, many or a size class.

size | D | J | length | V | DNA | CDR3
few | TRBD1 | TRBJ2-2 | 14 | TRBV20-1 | TGCAGTGCCGACGGGACAGCCGGACCCGGGGAGCTGTTTTTT | CSADGTAGPGELFF
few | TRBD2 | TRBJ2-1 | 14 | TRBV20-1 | TGCAGTGCTAGAGTGGCGGGAGGGCCTCGAGAGCAGTTCTTC | CSARVAGGPREQFF
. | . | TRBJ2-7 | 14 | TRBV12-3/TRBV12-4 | TGTGCCAGCAGTTTAGGTCCAGGGAACAACGAGCAGTACTTC | CASSLGPGNNEQYF
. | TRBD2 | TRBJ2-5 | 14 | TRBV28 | TGTGCCAGCACCTTGGTGGGGGGGCAAGAGACCCAGTACTTC | CASTLVGGQETQYF
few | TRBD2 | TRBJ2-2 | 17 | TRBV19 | TGTGCCAGTAGTATAGGATGGAGTAGCGGGTACACCGGGGAGCTGTTTTTT | CASSIGWSSGYTGELFF
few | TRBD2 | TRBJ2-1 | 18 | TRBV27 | TGTGCCAGCAGTTTATCCGGGACTAGCGGGAGGGCCTTGAATGAGCAGTTCTTC | CASSLSGTSGRALNEQFF
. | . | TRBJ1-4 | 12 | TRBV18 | TGTGCCAGCTCACCATCCGGTGAAAAACTGTTTTTT | CASSPSGEKLFF
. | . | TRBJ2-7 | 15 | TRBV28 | TGTGCCAGCAACGCGGCGGGACAGCCTTCCTACGAGCAGTACTTC | CASNAAGQPSYEQYF
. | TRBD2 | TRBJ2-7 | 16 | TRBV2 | TGTGCCAGCCTGACTAGCGAGCCAAATAGGACGTACGAGCAGTACTTC | CASLTSEPNRTYEQYF
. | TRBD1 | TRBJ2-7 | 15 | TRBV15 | TGTGCCACCAGCGAGACGACAGGGCCCTCCTACGAGCAGTACTTC | CATSETTGPSYEQYF
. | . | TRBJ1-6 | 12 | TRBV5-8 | TGTGCCAGCAGCTGGGGGGATTCACCCCTCCACTTT | CASSWGDSPLHF
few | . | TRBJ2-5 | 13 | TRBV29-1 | TGCAGCGTTGGTCTGCGACCGCAAGAGACCCAGTACTTC | CSVGLRPQETQYF
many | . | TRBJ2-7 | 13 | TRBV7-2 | TGTGCCAGCAGCTTAACCTTTTTGGACGAGCAGTACTTC | CASSLTFLDEQYF
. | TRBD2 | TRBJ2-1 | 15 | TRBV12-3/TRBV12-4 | TGTGCCAGCAGTTTAAGTAGCGGGGGGTCATATGAGCAGTTCTTC | CASSLSSGGSYEQFF
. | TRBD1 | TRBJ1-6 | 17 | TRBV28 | TGTGCCAGCAGCCTTCAGGGGAGGGGGCTTCTTAATTCACCCCTCCACTTT | CASSLQGRGLLNSPLHF
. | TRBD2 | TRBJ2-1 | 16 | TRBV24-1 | TGTGCCACCAGTGACCTCGGGGGGAGCTCCTACAATGAGCAGTTCTTC | CATSDLGGSSYNEQFF
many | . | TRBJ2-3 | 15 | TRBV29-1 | TGCAGCGTTGTCGACAGAAAACTTAGCACAGATACGCAGTATTTT | CSVVDRKLSTDTQYF
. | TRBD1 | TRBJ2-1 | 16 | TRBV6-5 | TGTGCCAGCAGCTCTCGTTGGACAGGGAGCTACAATGAGCAGTTCTTC | CASSSRWTGSYNEQFF
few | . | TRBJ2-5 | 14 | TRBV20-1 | TGCAGTGCCCACAGTGCCCTTCCGGGCGAGACCCAGTACTTC | CSAHSALPGETQYF
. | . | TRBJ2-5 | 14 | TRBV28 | TGTGCCAGCAGTGAATACTCGGGACAAGAGACCCAGTACTTC | CASSEYSGQETQYF
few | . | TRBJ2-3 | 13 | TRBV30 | TGTGCCTGGAGTGTCTACTTTCCAGATACGCAGTATTTT | CAWSVYFPDTQYF
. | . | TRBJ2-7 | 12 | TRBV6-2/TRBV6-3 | TGTGCCAGCAGTTACCCCTTCTACGAGCAGTACTTC | CASSYPFYEQYF
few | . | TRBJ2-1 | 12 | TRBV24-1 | TGTGCCACCGAATCCGGGGCCAATGAGCAGTTCTTC | CATESGANEQFF
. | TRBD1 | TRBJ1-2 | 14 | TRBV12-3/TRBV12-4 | TGTGCCAGCAGTTTATCGGGCAGGGGGAATGGCTACACCTTC | CASSLSGRGNGYTF
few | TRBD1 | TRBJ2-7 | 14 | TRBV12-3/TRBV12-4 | TGTGCCAGCAGCCCCAACGGACAGGCATACGAGCAGTACTTC | CASSPNGQAYEQYF
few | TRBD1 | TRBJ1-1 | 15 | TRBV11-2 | TGTGCCAGCAGTCAAGGGAACAGGGGGGGCACTGAAGCTTTCTTT | CASSQGNRGGTEAFF
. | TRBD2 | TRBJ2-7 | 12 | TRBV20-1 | TGCAGCGGGACTAGCGGGAGCTACGAGCAGTACTTC | CSGTSGSYEQYF
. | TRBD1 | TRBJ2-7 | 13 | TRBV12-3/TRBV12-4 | TGTGCCAGCAGTGCACAGAACAGGGGCGAGCAGTGCTTC | CASSAQNRGEQCF
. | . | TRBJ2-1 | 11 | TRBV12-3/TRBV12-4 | TGTGCCAGCAGTCCCGGGATCGGGCAGTTCTTC | CASSPGIGQFF
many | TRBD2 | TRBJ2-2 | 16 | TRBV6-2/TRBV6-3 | TGTGCCAGCAGCCGCACCGGGACTAGCGTCACCGGGGAGCTGTTTTTT | CASSRTGTSVTGELFF
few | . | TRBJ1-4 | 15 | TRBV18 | TGTGCCAGCTCCCTAGGGCTCCCGGCGCATGAAAAACTGTTTTTT | CASSLGLPAHEKLFF
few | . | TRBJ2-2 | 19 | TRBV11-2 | TGTGCCAGCAGCTTAGTACGGCTAGCGGGGACAGGGTTGACCGGGGAGCTGTTTTTT | CASSLVRLAGTGLTGELFF
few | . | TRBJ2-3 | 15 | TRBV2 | TGTGCCAGCAGTGAATTGGGTTCCTTCACAGATACGCAGTATTTT | CASSELGSFTDTQYF
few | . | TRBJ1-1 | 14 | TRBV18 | TGTGCCAGCTCACCGAGTCCCATACCCACTGAAGCTTTCTTT | CASSPSPIPTEAFF
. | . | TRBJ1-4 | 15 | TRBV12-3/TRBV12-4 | TGTGCCAGCAGTGAAGGACAGCCGGCGAAAGAAAAACTGTTTTTT | CASSEGQPAKEKLFF
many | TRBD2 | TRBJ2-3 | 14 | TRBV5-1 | TGCGCCAGCAGCCCTGAGCGGGGGGCAGATACGCAGTATTTT | CASSPERGADTQYF
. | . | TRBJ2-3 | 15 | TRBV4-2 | TGTGCCAGCAGCCTTTCAGCGAATACCGCAGATACGCAGTATTTT | CASSLSANTADTQYF
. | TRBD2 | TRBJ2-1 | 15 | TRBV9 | TGTGCCAGCAGCGCAGGCGCTAGCGGGTACAATGAGCAGTTCTTC | CASSAGASGYNEQFF